This T cell receptor beta chain stems from a study of T cell repertoires in cytomegalovirus infection. A remark on this clonotype: Its specificity is unknown.

Study-level points and caveats: Dominating the ex vivo response were TCR beta clonotypes that were CMV-specific and HLA-C-restricted. Based on cumulative public TCR beta family frequency, carriers of CMV plus the relevant HLA were identified.

V gave up 8 bases and J gave up 7 bases, with 17 bases separating them. CDR3 length: 14 amino acids. The germline CDR1 and CDR2 sequences are MNHEY and SVGAGI. TCRdb called the reads again in MiXCR, with one record for every CDR3 protein. The data contain roughly 180,000 distinct CDR3 sequences, roughly 27% of them singletons. This clonotype was obtained from a human donor in good health (CMV status not recorded). Some clones in this sample may be carry-over from other donors' samples. Sequences were obtained from PBMCs. The V and J genes are TRBV6-5 and TRBJ2-2; possible D gene TRBD1, 6 bases. Here the CDR3 reads CASGRTVKSGELFF. The CDR3, as DNA: TGTGCCAGCGGCCGGACAGTGAAGAGCGGGGAGCTGTTTTTT.